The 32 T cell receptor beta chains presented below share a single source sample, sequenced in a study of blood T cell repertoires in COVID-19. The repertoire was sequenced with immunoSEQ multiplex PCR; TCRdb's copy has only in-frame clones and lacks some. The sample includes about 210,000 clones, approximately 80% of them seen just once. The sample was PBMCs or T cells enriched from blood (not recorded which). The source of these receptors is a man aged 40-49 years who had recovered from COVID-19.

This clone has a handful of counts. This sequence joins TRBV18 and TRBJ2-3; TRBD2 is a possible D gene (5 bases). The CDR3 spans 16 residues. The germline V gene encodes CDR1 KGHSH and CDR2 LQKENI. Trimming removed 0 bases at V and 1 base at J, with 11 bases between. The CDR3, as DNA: TGTGCCAGCTCACCACCCGAACGGACTCGCACAGATACGCAGTATTTT. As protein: CASSPPERTRTDTQYF.

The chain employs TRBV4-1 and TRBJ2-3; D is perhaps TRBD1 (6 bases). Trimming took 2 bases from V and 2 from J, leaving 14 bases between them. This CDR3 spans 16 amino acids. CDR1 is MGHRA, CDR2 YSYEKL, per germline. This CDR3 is CASSQQGHSDTDTQYF. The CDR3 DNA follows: TGCGCCAGCAGCCAACAGGGACATTCGGACACAGATACGCAGTATTTT.

The CDR3 loop is CASSLGTGISTSYGYTF. The DNA of the CDR3 is TGTGCCAGCTCCCTCGGGACAGGGATCAGCACTAGCTATGGCTACACCTTC. The gene calls are TRBV18 and TRBJ1-2; TRBD1 matches at 9 bases. The CDR3 has 17 amino acids. CDR1 is KGHSH and CDR2 is LQKENI in the germline V gene. The trim removed 6 bases at V and 4 bases at J, leaving 15 bases unmatched.

CDR3 sequence reads: CASSQWGDQIYGYTF. The CDR3, as DNA: TGTGCCAGCAGCCAATGGGGGGATCAGATCTATGGCTACACCTTC. This chain connects TRBV9 to TRBJ1-2; D perhaps matches TRBD1 (5 bases). V lost 4 bases to trimming and J lost 4 bases, with 17 bases between them. The CDR3 is 15 amino acids. Germline CDR1 and CDR2: SGDLS and YYNGEE.

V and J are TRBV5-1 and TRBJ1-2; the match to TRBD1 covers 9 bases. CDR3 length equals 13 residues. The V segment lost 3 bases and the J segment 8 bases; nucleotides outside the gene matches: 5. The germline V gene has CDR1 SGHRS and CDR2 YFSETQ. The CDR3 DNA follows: TGCGCCAGCAGCTGGGGGACAGGGAAAGGCTACACCTTC. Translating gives CASSWGTGKGYTF.

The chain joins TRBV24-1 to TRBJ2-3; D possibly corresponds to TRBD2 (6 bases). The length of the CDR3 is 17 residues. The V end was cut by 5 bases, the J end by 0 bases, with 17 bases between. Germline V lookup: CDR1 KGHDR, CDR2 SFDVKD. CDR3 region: CATSGRLGGASTDTQYF. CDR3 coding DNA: TGTGCCACCAGTGGTCGACTTGGCGGGGCTAGCACAGATACGCAGTATTTT.

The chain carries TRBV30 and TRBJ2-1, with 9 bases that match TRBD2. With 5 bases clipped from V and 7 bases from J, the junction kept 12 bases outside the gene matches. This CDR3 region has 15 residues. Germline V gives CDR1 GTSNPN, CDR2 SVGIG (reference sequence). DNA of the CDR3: TGTGCCTGGTGCAGTCCGGGACTAGCTGAGAATGAGCAGTTCTTC. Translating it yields CAWCSPGLAENEQFF.

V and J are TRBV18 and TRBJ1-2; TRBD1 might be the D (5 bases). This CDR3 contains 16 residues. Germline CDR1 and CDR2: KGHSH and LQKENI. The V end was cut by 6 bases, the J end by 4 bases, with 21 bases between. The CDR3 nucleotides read TGTGCCAGCTCCCAAACGCCTCAGGGAACCATCTATGGCTACACCTTC. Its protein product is CASSQTPQGTIYGYTF.

CDR3 region: CASSRKGTLTGATNEKLFF. DNA for the CDR3: TGTGCCAGCAGCCGTAAGGGCACCTTAACCGGGGCAACTAATGAAAAACTGTTTTTT. The V and J genes are TRBV3-1 (or the pseudogene TRBV3-2) and TRBJ1-4; D is unresolved. The V gene's germline CDR1 is LGHDT and CDR2 YNNKEL (reference sequence). With 4 bases removed from V and 0 bases from J, the gap between germline ends came to 21 bases. The CDR3 loop spans 19 amino acids.

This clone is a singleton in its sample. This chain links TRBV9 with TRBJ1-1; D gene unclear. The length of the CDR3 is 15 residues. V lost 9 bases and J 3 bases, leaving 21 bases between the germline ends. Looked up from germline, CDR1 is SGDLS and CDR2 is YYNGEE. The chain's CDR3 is CATNSSEGRYTEAFF. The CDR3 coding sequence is TGTGCCACCAACTCCTCGGAAGGGAGATACACTGAAGCTTTCTTT.

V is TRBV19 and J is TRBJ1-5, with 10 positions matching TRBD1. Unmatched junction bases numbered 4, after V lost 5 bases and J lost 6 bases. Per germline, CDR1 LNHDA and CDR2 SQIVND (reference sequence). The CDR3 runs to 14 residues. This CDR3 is CASSWTGGGQPQHF. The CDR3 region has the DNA TGTGCCAGTAGTTGGACAGGGGGAGGTCAGCCCCAGCATTTT.

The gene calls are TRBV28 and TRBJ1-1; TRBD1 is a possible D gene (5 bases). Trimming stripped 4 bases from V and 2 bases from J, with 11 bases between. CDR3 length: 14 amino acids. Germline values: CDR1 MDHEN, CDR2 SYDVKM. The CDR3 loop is CASSSGHPNTEAFF. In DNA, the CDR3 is TGTGCCAGCAGTTCCGGACATCCTAACACTGAAGCTTTCTTT.

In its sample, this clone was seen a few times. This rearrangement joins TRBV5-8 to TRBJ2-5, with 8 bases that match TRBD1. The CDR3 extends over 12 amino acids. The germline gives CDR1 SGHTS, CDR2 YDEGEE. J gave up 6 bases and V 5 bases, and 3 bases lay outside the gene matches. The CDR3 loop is CASRTGAKTQYF. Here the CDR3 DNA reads TGTGCCAGCAGGACAGGGGCAAAGACCCAGTACTTC. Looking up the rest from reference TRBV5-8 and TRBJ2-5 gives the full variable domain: EAGVTQSPTHLIKTRGQQATLRCSPISGHTSVYWYQQALGLGLQFLLWYDEGEERNRGNFPPRFSGRQFPNYSSELNVNALELEDSALYLCASRTGAKTQYFGPGTRLLVL.

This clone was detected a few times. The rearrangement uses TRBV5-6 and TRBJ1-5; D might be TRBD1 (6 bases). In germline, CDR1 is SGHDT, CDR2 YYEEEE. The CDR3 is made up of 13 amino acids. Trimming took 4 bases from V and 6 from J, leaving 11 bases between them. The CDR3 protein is CASSPLGGQPQHF. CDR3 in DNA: TGTGCCAGCAGCCCCCTAGGGGGTCAGCCCCAGCATTTT. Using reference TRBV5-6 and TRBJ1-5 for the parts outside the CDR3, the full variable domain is DAGVTQSPTHLIKTRGQQVTLRCSPKSGHDTVSWYQQALGQGPQFIFQYYEEEERQRGNFPDRFSGHQFPNYSSELNVNALLLGDSALYLCASSPLGGQPQHFGDGTRLSIL.

This CDR3 reads CASSESIGRPYEQYF. The DNA for the CDR3 is TGTGCCAGCAGTGAATCCATAGGCAGGCCCTACGAGCAGTACTTC. The chain links TRBV25-1 to TRBJ2-7, with D hard to call. V lost 1 base, J lost 2 bases, and 12 bases lay in between. Germline lookup yields CDR1 MGHDK and CDR2 SYGVNS. The CDR3 runs to 15 residues.

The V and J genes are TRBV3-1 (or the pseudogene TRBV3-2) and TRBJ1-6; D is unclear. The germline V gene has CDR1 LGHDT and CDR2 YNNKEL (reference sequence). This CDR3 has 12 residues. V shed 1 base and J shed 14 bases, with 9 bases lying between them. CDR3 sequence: CASSQVTGSLHF. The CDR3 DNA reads TGTGCCAGCAGCCAAGTGACGGGATCCCTCCACTTT.

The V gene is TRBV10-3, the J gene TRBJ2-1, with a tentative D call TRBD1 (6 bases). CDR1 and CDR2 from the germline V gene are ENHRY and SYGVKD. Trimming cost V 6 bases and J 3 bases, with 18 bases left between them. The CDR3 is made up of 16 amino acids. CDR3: CAISQKDRRDYNEQFF. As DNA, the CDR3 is TGTGCCATCAGCCAAAAGGACAGAAGAGACTACAATGAGCAGTTCTTC.

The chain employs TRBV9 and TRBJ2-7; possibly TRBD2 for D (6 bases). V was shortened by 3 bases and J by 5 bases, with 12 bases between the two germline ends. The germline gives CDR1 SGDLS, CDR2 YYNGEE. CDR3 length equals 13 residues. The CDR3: CASSAFSGDEQYF. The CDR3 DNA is TGTGCCAGCAGCGCATTCTCGGGGGACGAGCAGTACTTC.

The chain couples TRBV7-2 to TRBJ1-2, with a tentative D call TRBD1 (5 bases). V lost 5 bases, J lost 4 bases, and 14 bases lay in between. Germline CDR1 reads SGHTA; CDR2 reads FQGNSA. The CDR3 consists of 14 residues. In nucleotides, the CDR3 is TGTGCCAGCAGCCCGATGGGGGGGACCTATGGCTACACCTTC. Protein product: CASSPMGGTYGYTF.

CDR3 amino acids: CASSFLAEETQYF. Here the CDR3 DNA reads TGTGCCAGCAGTTTTCTAGCGGAAGAGACCCAGTACTTC. This chain joins TRBV27 and TRBJ2-5, with 7 bases matching TRBD2. The CDR3 consists of 13 residues. V was pared by 3 bases and J by 3 bases, with 1 base of the junction left unmatched. Per germline, CDR1 MNHEY and CDR2 SMNVEV (reference sequence).

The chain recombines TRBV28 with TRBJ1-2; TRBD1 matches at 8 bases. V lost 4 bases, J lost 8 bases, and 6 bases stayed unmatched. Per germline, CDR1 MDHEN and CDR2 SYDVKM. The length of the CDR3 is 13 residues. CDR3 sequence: CASSSGGGRGYTF. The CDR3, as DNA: TGTGCCAGCAGTTCAGGGGGCGGGCGAGGCTACACCTTC.

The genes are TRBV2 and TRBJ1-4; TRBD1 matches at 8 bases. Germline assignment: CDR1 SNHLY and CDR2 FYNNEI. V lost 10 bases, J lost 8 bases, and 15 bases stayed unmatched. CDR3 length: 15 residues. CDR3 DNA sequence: TGTGCCACCCGACCGACAGGGGTACCAGGGGAAAAACTGTTTTTT. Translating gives CATRPTGVPGEKLFF.

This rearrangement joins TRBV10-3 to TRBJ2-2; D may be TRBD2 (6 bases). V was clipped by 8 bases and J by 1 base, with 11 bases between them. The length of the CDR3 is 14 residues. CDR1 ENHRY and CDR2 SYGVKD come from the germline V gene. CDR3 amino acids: CAIGGTGNTGELFF. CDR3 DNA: TGTGCCATCGGGGGGACGGGGAACACCGGGGAGCTGTTTTTT.

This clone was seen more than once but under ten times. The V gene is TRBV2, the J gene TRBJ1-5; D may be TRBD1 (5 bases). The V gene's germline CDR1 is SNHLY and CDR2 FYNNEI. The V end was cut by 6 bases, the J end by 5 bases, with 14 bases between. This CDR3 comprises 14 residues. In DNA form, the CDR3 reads TGTGCCAGCAGCGAGCGGGGACCAGATCAGCCCCAGCATTTT. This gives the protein CASSERGPDQPQHF.

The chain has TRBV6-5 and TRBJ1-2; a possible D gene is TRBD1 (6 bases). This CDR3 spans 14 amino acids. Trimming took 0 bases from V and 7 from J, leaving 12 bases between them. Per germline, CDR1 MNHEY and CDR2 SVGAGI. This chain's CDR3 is CASSYSKQGSGYTF. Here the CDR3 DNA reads TGTGCCAGCAGTTACTCTAAACAGGGCTCTGGCTACACCTTC.

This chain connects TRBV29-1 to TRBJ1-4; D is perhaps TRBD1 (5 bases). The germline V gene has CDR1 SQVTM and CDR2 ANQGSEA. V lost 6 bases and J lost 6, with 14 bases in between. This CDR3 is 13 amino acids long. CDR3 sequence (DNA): TGCAGCGTCCAACCTCGGGGGGATGAAAAACTGTTTTTT. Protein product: CSVQPRGDEKLFF.

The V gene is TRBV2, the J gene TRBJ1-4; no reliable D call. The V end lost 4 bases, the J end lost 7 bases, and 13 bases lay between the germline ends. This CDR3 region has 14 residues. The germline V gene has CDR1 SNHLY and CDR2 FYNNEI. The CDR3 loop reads CASSVREDSEKLFF. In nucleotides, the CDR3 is TGTGCCAGCAGTGTGAGGGAGGATAGTGAAAAACTGTTTTTT.

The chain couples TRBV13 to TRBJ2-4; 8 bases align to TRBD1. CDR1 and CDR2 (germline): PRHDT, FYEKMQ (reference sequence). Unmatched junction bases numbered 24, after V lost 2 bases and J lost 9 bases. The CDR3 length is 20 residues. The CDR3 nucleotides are TGTGCCAGCAGCTTAACAATTGGTCAGGGGGCGCTGGGGGTTATAGGCATTCAGTACTTC. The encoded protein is CASSLTIGQGALGVIGIQYF. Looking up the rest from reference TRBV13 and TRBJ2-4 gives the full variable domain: AAGVIQSPRHLIKEKRETATLKCYPIPRHDTVYWYQQGPGQDPQFLISFYEKMQSDKGSIPDRFSAQQFSDYHSELNMSSLELGDSALYFCASSLTIGQGALGVIGIQYFGAGTRLSVL.

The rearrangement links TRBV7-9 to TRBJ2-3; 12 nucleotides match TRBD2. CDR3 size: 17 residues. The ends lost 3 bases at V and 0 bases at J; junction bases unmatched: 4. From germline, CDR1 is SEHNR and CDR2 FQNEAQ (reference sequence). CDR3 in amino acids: CASSFLAGGPSTDTQYF. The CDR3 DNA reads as TGTGCCAGCAGCTTCCTAGCGGGGGGGCCGAGCACAGATACGCAGTATTTT.

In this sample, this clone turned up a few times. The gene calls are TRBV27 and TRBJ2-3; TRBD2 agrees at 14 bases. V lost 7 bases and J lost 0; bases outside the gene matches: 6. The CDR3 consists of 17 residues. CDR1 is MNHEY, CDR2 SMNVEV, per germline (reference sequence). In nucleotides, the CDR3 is TGTGCCAGCAATGGACTAGCGGGAGGACTCAGCACAGATACGCAGTATTTT. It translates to CASNGLAGGLSTDTQYF.

The chain's CDR3 is CASRITGVANTEAFF. The DNA of the CDR3 is TGTGCCAGCAGAATAACCGGGGTGGCGAACACTGAAGCTTTCTTT. This chain joins TRBV6-5 and TRBJ1-1, with D hard to call. CDR3 length: 15 residues. Trimming took off 6 bases at V and 1 base at J, with 15 bases between the two ends. CDR1 and CDR2 from the germline V gene are MNHEY and SVGAGI.

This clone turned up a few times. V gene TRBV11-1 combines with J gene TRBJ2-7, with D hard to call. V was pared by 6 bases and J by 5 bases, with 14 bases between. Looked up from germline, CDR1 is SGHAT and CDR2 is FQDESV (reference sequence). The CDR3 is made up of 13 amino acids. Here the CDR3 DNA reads TGTGCCAGCAGACGCACTATCACGCACGAGCAGTACTTC. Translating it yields CASRRTITHEQYF.